This T cell receptor (beta chain) was recovered during a study of neurological immune-mediated disorders. The study's findings and limits: Phylogenetically, 18 of 34 multiple sclerosis patients' repertoires fell into one related-CDR3 cluster, a possible signature.

As for this clonotype: Its specificity is unknown.

Sequencing runs each generated in excess of 180 million TCR-beta sequences derived from 15-18 subjects. TCRdb recomputed calls from the 5' RACE reads with MiXCR, one row per CDR3 protein. The sample consists of around 68,000 distinct CDR3 sequences, approximately 4.1% of them appearing once. V was shortened by 5 bases and J by 7 bases, with 12 bases between the two germline ends. Per the germline V gene, CDR1 is SGHRS and CDR2 is YFSETQ. The CDR3 has 12 residues. The sample comprised PBMCs. The rearrangement uses TRBV5-1 and TRBJ2-5; no clear D gene. This receptor was obtained from a man between 45 and 60 years old with multiple sclerosis. The CDR3, as DNA: TGCGCCAGCAGGTCAAAGTCCGGGACCCAGTACTTC. It translates to CASRSKSGTQYF.